The clone carrying this TCR beta chain was seen ten or more times. The sample is drawn from a study of early T cells in non-severe SARS-CoV-2 infection. Study at large: Sequencing of bulk RNA from unsorted whole blood was done, without chain pairing.

Individual cDNA molecules each received unique molecular identifiers attached to them. TCRdb re-derived calls from the 5' RACE reads in MiXCR, one entry per CDR3 protein. Of 25,000 to 30,000 distinct CDR3 sequences listed, 5% to 6.5% are singletons. There are 14 residues in the CDR3. With 3 bases removed from V and 4 bases from J, the gap between germline ends came to 12 bases. The germline V gene encodes CDR1 SGHAT and CDR2 FQNNGV. This material consisted of whole blood, taken at baseline. This TCR derives from an adult who was a healthcare worker with PCR-confirmed SARS-CoV-2 infection or an uninfected control (not recorded which). The chain combines TRBV11-2 with TRBJ2-5; D is possibly TRBD2 (6 bases). The CDR3 region is CASSFGSWAETQYF. In DNA, the CDR3 is TGTGCCAGCAGCTTCGGGAGTTGGGCAGAGACCCAGTACTTC.